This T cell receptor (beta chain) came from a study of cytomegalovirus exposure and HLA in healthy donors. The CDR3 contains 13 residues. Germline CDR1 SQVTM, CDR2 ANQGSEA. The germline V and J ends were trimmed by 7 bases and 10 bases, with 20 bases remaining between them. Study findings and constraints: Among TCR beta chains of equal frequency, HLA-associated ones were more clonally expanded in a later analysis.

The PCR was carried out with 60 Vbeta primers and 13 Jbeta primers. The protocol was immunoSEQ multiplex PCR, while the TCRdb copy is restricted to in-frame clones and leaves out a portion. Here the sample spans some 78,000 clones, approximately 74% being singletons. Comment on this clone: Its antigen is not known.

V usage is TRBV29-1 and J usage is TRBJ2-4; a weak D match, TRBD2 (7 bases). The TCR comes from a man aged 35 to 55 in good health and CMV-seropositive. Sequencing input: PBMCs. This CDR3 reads CSAVAGPGVIQYF. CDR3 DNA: TGCAGCGCAGTAGCGGGTCCAGGGGTTATTCAGTACTTC.